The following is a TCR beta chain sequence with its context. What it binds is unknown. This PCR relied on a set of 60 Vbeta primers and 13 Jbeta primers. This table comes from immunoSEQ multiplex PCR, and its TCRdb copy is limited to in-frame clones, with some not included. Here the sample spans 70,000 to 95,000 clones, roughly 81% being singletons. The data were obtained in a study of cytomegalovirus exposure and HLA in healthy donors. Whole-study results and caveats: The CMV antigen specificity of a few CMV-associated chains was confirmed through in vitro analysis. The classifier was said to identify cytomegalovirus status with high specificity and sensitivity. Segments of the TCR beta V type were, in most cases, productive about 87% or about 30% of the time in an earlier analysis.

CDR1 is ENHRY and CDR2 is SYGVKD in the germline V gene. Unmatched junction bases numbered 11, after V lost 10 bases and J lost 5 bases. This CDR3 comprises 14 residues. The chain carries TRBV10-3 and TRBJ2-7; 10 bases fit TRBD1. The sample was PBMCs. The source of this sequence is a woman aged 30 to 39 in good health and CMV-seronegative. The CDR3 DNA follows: TGTGCCACCTCCCCGGGACAGGGGATTGACGAGCAGTACTTC. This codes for CATSPGQGIDEQYF.